The present TCR beta chain was sequenced within a study of regulatory T cells in long-lasting Graves disease. The CDR3 loop spans 16 amino acids. CDR1 and CDR2 from the germline V gene are LGHDT and YNNKEL (reference sequence). The time point denotes: newly diagnosed GD, antithyroid drugs for less than 3 months. With RNA extracted from PBMCs as input, the TCR library was made. Library construction for TCR beta used iRepertoire HTBI primers and Arm-PCR of CDR3 regions. Each CDR3 protein gets one entry after TCRdb re-called the multiplex PCR reads with MiXCR. The repertoire consists of approximately 400,000 distinct CDR3 sequences, with approximately 16% occurring once and the leading ten covering about 8%. Overall study findings and caveats: Gene preferences differed: TRBV28, TRBJ1-2, TRBJ2-5 in persistent cases. Patients with persistent Graves' had lower TCR diversity than newly diagnosed patients.

On this clonotype: Its target is unknown.

The same sample was also used in a study of T cells in Graves' hyperthyroidism and ophthalmopathy. That report adds: Onset of ophthalmopathy came a median roughly 6.4 months after the model predicted it.

The genes are TRBV3-1 and TRBJ2-7, with 11 bases aligning to TRBD2. The source is a woman in her forties with Graves disease. The specimen comprised peripheral blood mononuclear cells (PBMCs), sampled at new diagnosis, from a patient treated with antithyroid drugs. CDR3 region: CAGRRELAGVSDEQYF. The CDR3 region has the DNA TGTGCTGGCAGAAGAGAACTAGCGGGAGTATCCGACGAGCAGTACTTC.